This T cell receptor beta chain was recovered during a study of T cell responses to AZD1222 COVID-19 vaccine. Study-level information: Pooling of second doses given at about 4 or about 12 weeks was done. Study-level points and caveats: At study baseline, merely several AZD1222 recipients were seropositive. Regions left unmutated in variants are reportedly the target of nearly half of spike-specific TCRs. White British donors predominated, females outnumbered males, and clonal diversity was possibly underestimated.

Regarding this clone: No antigen is known for it.

The repertoire was sequenced with immunoSEQ multiplex PCR; TCRdb's copy has only in-frame clones and lacks some. There are 90,000 to 150,000 clones in the sample; over 85% occur only once, and under 9% lies in the top ten. The sequences come from peripheral blood, collected on day 0 of AZD1222 vaccination. The sequence was collected from an adult in good health.

The CDR3 DNA sequence: TGTGCCAGCTCACCACCAGGGGACAACACTGAAGCTTTCTTT. It yields the protein CASSPPGDNTEAFF. The chain carries TRBV18 and TRBJ1-1; TRBD1 might be the D (5 bases). The ends were cut back, 0 bases at V and 2 bases at J, with 7 bases in the middle. The CDR3 sequence is 14 residues long. Germline lookup yields CDR1 KGHSH and CDR2 LQKENI. Full variable domain (rest looked up from reference TRBV18 and TRBJ1-1): NAGVMQNPRHLVRRRGQEARLRCSPMKGHSHVYWYRQLPEEGLKFMVYLQKENIIDESGMPKERFSAEFPKEGPSILRIQQVVRGDSAAYFCASSPPGDNTEAFFGQGTRLTVV.